The subject of this entry is one TCR beta chain. CDR1 and CDR2 (germline): SGHKS, YYEKEE (reference sequence). The CDR3 is 14 residues long. The germline V and J ends were trimmed by 1 base and 0 bases, with 5 bases remaining between them. This table comes from immunoSEQ multiplex PCR, and its TCRdb copy is limited to in-frame clones, with some not included. The table includes 85,000 to 90,000 clones, 94% detected once. These data are taken from a study of T cell changes during pregnancy in multiple sclerosis. The source material was peripheral blood, sampled after pregnancy. This rearrangement joins TRBV5-5 to TRBJ1-3; no reliable D call. This sequence was found in a female donor in good health, enrolled as a control in a pregnancy study. In nucleotides, the CDR3 is TGTGCCAGCAGCTTGTATTTCTCTGGAAACACCATATATTTT. Protein: CASSLYFSGNTIYF.